The T cell receptor beta chain described here comes from a study of identical twins. TCRdb recomputed calls from the 5' RACE reads with MiXCR, one row per CDR3 protein. The sample lists a few hundred thousand distinct CDR3 sequences; 18% were seen once. Study-level points and caveats: Researchers caution that invariant MAIT and iNKT cells could partly confound zero-insertion analyses. The study found weaker excess twin sharing in beta out-of-frame sequences. Cord blood's abundant beta clonotypes had fewer insertions, unlike memory repertoires.

Germline CDR1 is MDHEN and CDR2 is SYDVKM. The CDR3 spans 16 residues. V dropped 7 bases and J dropped 4 bases, with 19 bases sitting between them. In its sample, this clonotype was seen many times. Its antigen is unidentified. V and J are TRBV28 and TRBJ2-2; D is possibly TRBD1 or TRBD2 (5 bases each). Source material: naive T cells sorted from blood. The sequence was obtained from a man aged 50 or older in good health. The CDR3 loop is CASTTGTTASTGELFF. CDR3 DNA sequence: TGTGCCAGCACTACCGGGACCACTGCAAGCACCGGGGAGCTGTTTTTT.